A selection of T cell receptor beta chains follows, all from one sample in a study of CD8 T cells in Susac syndrome. TCRdb recomputed calls from the immunoSEQ multiplex PCR reads with MiXCR, one row per CDR3 protein. The repertoire holds approximately 110,000 distinct CDR3 sequences, with 85% to 95% as singletons. The material sequenced was CD8+ T cells from PBMCs. The receptors here all came from a human donor with multiple sclerosis. CDR3s include the opening cysteine and the closing phenylalanine or tryptophan. D genes are given only for firm matches. Size values are once, few and many counts, or a class for expanded clones, and some rows have none.

V gene: TRBV10-3; clone size: -; D gene: -; CDR3 protein: CAISEPTKGPDTQYF
V gene: TRBV9; clone size: -; D gene: -; CDR3 protein: CASSVDGGNTEAFF
V gene: TRBV7-9; clone size: -; D gene: -; CDR3 protein: CASSADTTNTEAFF
V gene: TRBV6-1; clone size: -; D gene: TRBD1; CDR3 protein: CASRPWTGGNTEAFF
V gene: TRBV10-3; clone size: -; D gene: -; CDR3 protein: CASAREEGTHEQYF
V gene: TRBV7-9; clone size: -; D gene: TRBD1; CDR3 protein: CASSLARGLAKNIQYF
V gene: TRBV6-1; clone size: -; D gene: -; CDR3 protein: CASSASSDPGELFF
V gene: TRBV5-6; clone size: once; D gene: -; CDR3 protein: CASSGGTAGELFF
V gene: TRBV9; clone size: once; D gene: -; CDR3 protein: CASSPFSRPRPDNEQFF
V gene: TRBV12-3/TRBV12-4; clone size: -; D gene: -; CDR3 protein: CASTRGPGELFF
V gene: TRBV10-3; clone size: once; D gene: -; CDR3 protein: CAISPEGKANTGELFF
V gene: TRBV2; clone size: -; D gene: -; CDR3 protein: CASSGTGAFKNEQFF
V gene: TRBV7-6; clone size: -; D gene: -; CDR3 protein: CASSSIYGPAGELFF
V gene: TRBV6-5; clone size: -; D gene: -; CDR3 protein: CASRGGGGNTEAFF
V gene: TRBV2; clone size: -; D gene: TRBD2; CDR3 protein: CASSEGGTSGRLYQETQYF
V gene: TRBV7-9; clone size: -; D gene: -; CDR3 protein: CASSPRIHEQYF
V gene: TRBV27; clone size: -; D gene: -; CDR3 protein: CASSLAENSPLHF
V gene: TRBV3-1; clone size: -; D gene: TRBD1; CDR3 protein: CASSPVKWTGSGYTEVFF
V gene: TRBV5-6; clone size: -; D gene: TRBD1; CDR3 protein: CASSRDSRSYEQYF
V gene: TRBV13; clone size: -; D gene: TRBD1; CDR3 protein: CASSPTGQQETQYF
V gene: TRBV7-6; clone size: -; D gene: -; CDR3 protein: CASTPRSWGSGANVLTF
V gene: TRBV13; clone size: -; D gene: -; CDR3 protein: CASSLGRGGYGYTF
V gene: TRBV7-9; clone size: once; D gene: TRBD2; CDR3 protein: CASSYNLLAGGKNEQFF
V gene: TRBV19; clone size: -; D gene: -; CDR3 protein: CASSGVGPNYGYTF
V gene: TRBV7-6; clone size: once; D gene: -; CDR3 protein: CASSLEVRRTGELFF
V gene: TRBV6-2/TRBV6-3; clone size: -; D gene: -; CDR3 protein: CASSYSRRGVTYNEQFF
V gene: TRBV29-1; clone size: -; D gene: TRBD1; CDR3 protein: CSALTGAAYSYEQYF